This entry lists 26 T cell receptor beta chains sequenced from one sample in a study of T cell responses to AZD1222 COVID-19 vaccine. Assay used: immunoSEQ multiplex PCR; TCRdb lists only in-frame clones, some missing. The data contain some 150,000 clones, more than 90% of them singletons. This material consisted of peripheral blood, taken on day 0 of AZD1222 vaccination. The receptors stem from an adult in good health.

CDR3 sequence: CASSPGTSSETQYF. In DNA form, the CDR3 reads TGTGCCAGCAGTCCAGGGACATCTTCTGAGACCCAGTACTTC. The rearrangement links TRBV25-1 to TRBJ2-5; D is perhaps TRBD1 (6 bases). This CDR3 has 14 amino acids. CDR1 is MGHDK and CDR2 is SYGVNS in the germline V gene. V was shortened by 5 bases and J by 5 bases, with 15 bases between the two germline ends.

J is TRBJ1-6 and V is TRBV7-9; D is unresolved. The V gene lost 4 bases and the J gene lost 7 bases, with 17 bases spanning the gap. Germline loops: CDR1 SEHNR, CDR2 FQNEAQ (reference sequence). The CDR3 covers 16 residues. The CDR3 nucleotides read TGTGCCAGCAGCTCATCTTCGGGAATTCGGAATTCACCCCTCCACTTT. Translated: CASSSSSGIRNSPLHF.

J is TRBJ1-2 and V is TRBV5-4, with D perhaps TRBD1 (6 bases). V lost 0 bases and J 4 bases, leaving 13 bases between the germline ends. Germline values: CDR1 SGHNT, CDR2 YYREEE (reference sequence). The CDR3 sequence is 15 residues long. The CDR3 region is CASSLGTVRSYGYTF. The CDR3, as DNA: TGTGCCAGCAGCTTGGGGACAGTCAGGTCCTATGGCTACACCTTC.

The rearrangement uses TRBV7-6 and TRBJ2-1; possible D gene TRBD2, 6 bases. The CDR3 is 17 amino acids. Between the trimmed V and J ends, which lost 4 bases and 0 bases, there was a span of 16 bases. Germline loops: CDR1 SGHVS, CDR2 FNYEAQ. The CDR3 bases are TGTGCCAGCAGCTCCCCACGGGAGTTGAGCTCCTACAATGAGCAGTTCTTC. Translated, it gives CASSSPRELSSYNEQFF.

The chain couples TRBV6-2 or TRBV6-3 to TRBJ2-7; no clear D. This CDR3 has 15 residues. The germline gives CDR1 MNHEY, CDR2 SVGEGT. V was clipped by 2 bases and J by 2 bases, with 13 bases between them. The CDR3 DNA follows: TGTGCCAGCAGTTACCACGCTCTCGGAGCCTACGAGCAGTACTTC. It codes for CASSYHALGAYEQYF.

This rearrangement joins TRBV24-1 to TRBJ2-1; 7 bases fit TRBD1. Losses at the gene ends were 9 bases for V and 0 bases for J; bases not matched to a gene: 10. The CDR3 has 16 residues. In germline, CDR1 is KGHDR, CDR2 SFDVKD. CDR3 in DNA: TGTGCCACCGAGGGACAGAGTAGGAGCTCCTACAATGAGCAGTTCTTC. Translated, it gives CATEGQSRSSYNEQFF.

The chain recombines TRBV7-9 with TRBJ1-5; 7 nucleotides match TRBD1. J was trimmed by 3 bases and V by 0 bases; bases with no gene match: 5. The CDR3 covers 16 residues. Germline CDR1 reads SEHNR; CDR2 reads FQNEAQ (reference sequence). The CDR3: CASSLAGTVPNQPQHF. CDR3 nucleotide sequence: TGTGCCAGCAGCTTAGCAGGGACAGTTCCCAATCAGCCCCAGCATTTT.

In DNA, the CDR3 is TGTGCCAGCAGCCTACGGTCCACCTACGAGCAGTACTTC. Amino acid sequence: CASSLRSTYEQYF. J is TRBJ2-7 and V is TRBV3-1 (or the pseudogene TRBV3-2); D ambiguous. This CDR3 has 13 residues. Trimming pared 4 bases from V and 2 bases from J, leaving 9 bases between. CDR1 is LGHDT and CDR2 is YNNKEL in the germline V gene (reference sequence).

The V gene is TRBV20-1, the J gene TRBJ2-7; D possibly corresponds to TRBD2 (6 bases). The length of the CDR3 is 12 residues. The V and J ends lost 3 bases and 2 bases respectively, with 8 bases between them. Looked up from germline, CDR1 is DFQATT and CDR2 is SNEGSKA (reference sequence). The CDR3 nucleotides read TGCAGTGCTAGTCGCGGGACCTACGAGCAGTACTTC. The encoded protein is CSASRGTYEQYF.

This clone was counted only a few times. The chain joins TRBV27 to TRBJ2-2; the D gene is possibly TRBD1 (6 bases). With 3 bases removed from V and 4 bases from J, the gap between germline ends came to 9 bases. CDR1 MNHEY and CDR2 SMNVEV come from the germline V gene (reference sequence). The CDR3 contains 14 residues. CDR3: CASSLGDTTGELFF. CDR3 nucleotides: TGTGCCAGCAGTTTGGGGGACACCACCGGGGAGCTGTTTTTT.

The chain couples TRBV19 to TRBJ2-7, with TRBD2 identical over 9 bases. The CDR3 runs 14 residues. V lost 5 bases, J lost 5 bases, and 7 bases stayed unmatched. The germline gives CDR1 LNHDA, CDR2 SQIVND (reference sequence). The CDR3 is CASSSIAGANEQYF. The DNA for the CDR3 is TGTGCCAGTAGTTCTATAGCGGGAGCTAACGAGCAGTACTTC.

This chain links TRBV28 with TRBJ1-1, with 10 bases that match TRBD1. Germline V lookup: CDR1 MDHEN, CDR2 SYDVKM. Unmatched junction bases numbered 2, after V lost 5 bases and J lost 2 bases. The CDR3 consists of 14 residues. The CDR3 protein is CASSLTGGNTEAFF. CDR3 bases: TGTGCCAGCAGTCTGACAGGGGGCAACACTGAAGCTTTCTTT.

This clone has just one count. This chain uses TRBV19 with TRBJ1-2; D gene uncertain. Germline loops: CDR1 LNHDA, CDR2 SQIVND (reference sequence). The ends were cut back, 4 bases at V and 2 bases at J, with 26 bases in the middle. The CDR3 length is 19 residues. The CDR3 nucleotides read TGTGCCAGTAGTACTTCCTCCCTTGCGGGAGAATGGCCCAACTATGGCTACACCTTC. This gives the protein CASSTSSLAGEWPNYGYTF.

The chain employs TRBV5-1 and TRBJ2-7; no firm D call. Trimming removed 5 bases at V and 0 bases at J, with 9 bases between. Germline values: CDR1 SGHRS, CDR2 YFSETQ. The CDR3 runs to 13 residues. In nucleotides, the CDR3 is TGCGCCAGCAGGGACGCAAACTCCTACGAGCAGTACTTC. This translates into CASRDANSYEQYF.

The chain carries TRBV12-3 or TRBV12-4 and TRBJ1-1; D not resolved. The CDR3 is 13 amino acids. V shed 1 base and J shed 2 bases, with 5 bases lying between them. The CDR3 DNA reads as TGTGCCAGCAGTTTAGGAGGAAACACTGAAGCTTTCTTT. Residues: CASSLGGNTEAFF.

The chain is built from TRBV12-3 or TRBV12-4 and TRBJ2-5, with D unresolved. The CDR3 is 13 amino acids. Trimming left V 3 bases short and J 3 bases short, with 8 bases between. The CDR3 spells CASSFYGKETQYF. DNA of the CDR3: TGTGCCAGCAGTTTTTACGGCAAAGAGACCCAGTACTTC.

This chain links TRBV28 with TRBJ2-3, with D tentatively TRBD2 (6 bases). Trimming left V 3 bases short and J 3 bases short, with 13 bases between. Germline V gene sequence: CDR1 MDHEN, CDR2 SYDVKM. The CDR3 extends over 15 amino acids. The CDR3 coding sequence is TGTGCCAGCAGTTTTGGAGGGTTAGTAACAGATACGCAGTATTTT. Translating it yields CASSFGGLVTDTQYF.

The CDR3 protein is CASSLGTIPQEKLFF. The CDR3 DNA reads as TGTGCCAGCAGTTTAGGAACCATCCCCCAAGAAAAACTGTTTTTT. V usage is TRBV28 and J usage is TRBJ1-4; D uncertain. The ends were cut back, 2 bases at V and 8 bases at J, with 15 bases in the middle. Germline lookup yields CDR1 MDHEN and CDR2 SYDVKM. The CDR3 runs 15 residues.

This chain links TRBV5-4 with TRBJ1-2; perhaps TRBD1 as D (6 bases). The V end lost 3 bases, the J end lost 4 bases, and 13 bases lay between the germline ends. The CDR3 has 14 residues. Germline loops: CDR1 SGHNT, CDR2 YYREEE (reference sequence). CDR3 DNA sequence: TGTGCCAGCAGCTCCGGACAGACCGTCTATGGCTACACCTTC. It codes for CASSSGQTVYGYTF. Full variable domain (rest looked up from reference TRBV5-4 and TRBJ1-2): ETGVTQSPTHLIKTRGQQVTLRCSSQSGHNTVSWYQQALGQGPQFIFQYYREEENGRGNFPPRFSGLQFPNYSSELNVNALELDDSALYLCASSSGQTVYGYTFGSGTRLTVV.

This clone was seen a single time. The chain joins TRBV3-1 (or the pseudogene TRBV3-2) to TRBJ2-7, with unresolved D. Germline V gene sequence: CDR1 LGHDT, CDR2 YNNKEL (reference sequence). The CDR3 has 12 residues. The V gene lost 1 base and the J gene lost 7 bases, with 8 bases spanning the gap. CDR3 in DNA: TGTGCCAGCAGCCAAGGGATGGGGGAGCAGTACTTC. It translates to CASSQGMGEQYF.

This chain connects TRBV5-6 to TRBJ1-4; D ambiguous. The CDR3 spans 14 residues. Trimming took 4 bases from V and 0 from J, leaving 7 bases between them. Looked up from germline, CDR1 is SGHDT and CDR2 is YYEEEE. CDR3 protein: CASSEEATNEKLFF. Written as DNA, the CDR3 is TGTGCCAGCAGCGAGGAAGCAACTAATGAAAAACTGTTTTTT.

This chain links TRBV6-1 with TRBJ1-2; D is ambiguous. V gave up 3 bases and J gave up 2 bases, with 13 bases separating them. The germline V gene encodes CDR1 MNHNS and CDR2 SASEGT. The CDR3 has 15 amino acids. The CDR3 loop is CASSDHPGENYGYTF. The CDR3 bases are TGTGCCAGCAGTGACCACCCCGGGGAGAACTATGGCTACACCTTC.

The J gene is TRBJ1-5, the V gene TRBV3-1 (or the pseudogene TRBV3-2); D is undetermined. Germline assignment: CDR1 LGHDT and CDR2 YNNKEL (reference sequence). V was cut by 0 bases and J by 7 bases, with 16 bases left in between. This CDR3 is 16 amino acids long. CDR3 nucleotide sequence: TGTGCCAGCAGCCAAGATCTGTCAGTACTTGGCCAGCCCCAGCATTTT. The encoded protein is CASSQDLSVLGQPQHF.

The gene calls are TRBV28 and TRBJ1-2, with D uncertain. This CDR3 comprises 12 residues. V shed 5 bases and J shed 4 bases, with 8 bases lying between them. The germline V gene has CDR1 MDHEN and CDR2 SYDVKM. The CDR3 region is CASSRRIYGYTF. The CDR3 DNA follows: TGTGCCAGCAGTCGACGTATCTATGGCTACACCTTC.

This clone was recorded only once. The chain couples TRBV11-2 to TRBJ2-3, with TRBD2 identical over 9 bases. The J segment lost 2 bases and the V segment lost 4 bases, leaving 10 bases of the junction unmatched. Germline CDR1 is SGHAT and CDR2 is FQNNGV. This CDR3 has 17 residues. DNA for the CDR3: TGTGCCAGCAGCTCGGATACGACTAGCGGATTCACAGATACGCAGTATTTT. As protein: CASSSDTTSGFTDTQYF.

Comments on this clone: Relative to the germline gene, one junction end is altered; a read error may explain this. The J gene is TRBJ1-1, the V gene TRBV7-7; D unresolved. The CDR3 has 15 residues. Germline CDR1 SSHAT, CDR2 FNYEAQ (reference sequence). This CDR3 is CASSLVDGLNTEAFF. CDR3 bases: TGTGCTAGCAGCTTAGTGGACGGCTTAAACACTGAAGCTTTCTTT.